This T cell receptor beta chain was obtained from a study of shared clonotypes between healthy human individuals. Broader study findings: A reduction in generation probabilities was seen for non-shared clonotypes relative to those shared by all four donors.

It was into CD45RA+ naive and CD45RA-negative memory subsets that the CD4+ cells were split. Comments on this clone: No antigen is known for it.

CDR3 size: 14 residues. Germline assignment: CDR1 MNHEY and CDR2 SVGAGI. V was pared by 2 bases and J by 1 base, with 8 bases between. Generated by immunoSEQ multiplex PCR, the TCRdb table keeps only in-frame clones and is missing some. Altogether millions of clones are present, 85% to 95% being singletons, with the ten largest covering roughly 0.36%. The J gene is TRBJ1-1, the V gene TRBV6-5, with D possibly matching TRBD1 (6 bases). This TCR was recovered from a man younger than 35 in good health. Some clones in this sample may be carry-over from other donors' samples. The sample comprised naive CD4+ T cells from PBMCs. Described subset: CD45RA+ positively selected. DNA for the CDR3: TGTGCCAGCAGTTACCACAGGGCGAACACTGAAGCTTTCTTT. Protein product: CASSYHRANTEAFF.